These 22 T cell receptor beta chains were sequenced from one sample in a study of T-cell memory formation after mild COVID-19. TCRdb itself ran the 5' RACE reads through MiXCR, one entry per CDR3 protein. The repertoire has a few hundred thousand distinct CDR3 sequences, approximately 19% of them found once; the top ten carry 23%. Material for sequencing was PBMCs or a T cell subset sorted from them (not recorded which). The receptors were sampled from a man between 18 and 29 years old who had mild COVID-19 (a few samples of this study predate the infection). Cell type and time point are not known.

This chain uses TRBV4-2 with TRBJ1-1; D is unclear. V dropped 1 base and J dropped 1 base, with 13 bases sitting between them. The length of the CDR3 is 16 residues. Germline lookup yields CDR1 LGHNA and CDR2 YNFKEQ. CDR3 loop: CASSQVGGETNTEAFF. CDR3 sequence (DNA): TGTGCCAGCAGCCAAGTCGGAGGCGAAACGAACACTGAAGCTTTCTTT.

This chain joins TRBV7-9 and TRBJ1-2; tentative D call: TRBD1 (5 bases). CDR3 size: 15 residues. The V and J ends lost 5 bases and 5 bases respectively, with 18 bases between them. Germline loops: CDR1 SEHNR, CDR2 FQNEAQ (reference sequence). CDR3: CASSRWAGPEYGYTF. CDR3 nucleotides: TGTGCCAGCAGCCGGTGGGCAGGGCCCGAATATGGCTACACCTTC.

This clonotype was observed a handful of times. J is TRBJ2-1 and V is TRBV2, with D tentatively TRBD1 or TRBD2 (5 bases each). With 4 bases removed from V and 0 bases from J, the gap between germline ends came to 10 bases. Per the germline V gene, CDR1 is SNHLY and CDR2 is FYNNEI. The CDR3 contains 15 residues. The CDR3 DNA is TGTGCCAGCAGTGTTGGGGGTTTCTCCTACAATGAGCAGTTCTTC. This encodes CASSVGGFSYNEQFF.

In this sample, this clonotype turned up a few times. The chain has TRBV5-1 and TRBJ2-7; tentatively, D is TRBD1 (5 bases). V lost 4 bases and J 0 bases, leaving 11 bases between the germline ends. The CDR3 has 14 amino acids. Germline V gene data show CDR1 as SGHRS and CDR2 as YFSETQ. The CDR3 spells CASSMDNFSYEQYF. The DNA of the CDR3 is TGCGCCAGCAGCATGGACAATTTCTCCTACGAGCAGTACTTC.

CDR3 nucleotide sequence: TGCGCCAGCCAGCTACCGGGACCGACGTACGAGCAGTACTTC. Its translation: CASQLPGPTYEQYF. V is TRBV5-1 and J is TRBJ2-7, with D possibly called TRBD1 or TRBD2 (5 bases each). V was trimmed by 7 bases and J by 4 bases, leaving 18 bases between them. CDR1 is SGHRS and CDR2 is YFSETQ in the germline V gene. The CDR3 is made up of 14 amino acids.

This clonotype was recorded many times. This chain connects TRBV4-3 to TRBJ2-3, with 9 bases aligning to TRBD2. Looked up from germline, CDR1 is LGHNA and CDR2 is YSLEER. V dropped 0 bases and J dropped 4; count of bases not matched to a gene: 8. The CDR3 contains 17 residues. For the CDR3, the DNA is TGCGCCAGCAGCCAAGATCTTCAGCGGGGGGCCCCAGATACGCAGTATTTT. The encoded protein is CASSQDLQRGAPDTQYF.

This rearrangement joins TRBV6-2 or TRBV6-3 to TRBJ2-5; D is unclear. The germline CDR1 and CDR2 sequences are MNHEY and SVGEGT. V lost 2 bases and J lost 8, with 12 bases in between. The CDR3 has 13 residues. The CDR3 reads CASSYDRGQTQYF. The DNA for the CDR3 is TGTGCCAGCAGTTACGATCGTGGCCAAACCCAGTACTTC.

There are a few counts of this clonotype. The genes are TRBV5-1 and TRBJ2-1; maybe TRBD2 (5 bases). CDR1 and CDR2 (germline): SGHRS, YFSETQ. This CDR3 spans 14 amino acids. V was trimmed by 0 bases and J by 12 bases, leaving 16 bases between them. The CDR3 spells CASSLDLSGIGQFF. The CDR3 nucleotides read TGCGCCAGCAGCTTGGACCTATCGGGGATAGGGCAGTTCTTC. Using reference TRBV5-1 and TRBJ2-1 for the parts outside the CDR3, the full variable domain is KAGVTQTPRYLIKTRGQQVTLSCSPISGHRSVSWYQQTPGQGLQFLFEYFSETQRNKGNFPGRFSGRQFSNSRSEMNVSTLELGDSALYLCASSLDLSGIGQFFGPGTRLTVL.

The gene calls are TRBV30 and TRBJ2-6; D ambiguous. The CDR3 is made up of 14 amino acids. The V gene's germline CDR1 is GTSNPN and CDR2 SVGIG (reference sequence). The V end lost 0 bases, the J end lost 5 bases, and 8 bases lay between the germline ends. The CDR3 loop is CAWSVERRANVLTF. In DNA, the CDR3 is TGTGCCTGGAGTGTTGAGAGAAGGGCCAACGTCCTGACTTTC. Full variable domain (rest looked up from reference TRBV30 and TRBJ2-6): SQTIHQWPATLVQPVGSPLSLECTVEGTSNPNLYWYRQAAGRGLQLLFYSVGIGQISSEVPQNLSASRPQDRQFILSSKKLLLSDSGFYLCAWSVERRANVLTFGAGSRLTVL.

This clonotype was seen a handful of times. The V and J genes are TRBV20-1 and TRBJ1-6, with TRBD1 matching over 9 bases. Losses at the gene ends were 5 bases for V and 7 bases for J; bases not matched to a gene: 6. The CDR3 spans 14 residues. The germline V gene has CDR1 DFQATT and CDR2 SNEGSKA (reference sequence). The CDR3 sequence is CSARGQGGNSPLHF. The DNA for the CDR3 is TGCAGTGCTCGGGGACAGGGAGGAAATTCACCCCTCCACTTT.

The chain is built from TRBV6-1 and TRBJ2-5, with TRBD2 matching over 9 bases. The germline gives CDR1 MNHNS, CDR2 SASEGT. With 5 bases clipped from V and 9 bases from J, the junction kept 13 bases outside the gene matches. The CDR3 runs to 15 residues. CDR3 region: CASSKTGTSILSQYF. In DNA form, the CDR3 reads TGTGCCAGCAGTAAAACCGGGACTAGCATCCTTTCCCAGTACTTC.

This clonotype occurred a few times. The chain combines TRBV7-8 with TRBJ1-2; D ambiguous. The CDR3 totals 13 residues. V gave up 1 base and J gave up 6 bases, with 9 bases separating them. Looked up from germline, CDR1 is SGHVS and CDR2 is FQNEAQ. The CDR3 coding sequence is TGTGCCAGCAGCTTAGTCGACATCGATGGCTACACCTTC. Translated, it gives CASSLVDIDGYTF.

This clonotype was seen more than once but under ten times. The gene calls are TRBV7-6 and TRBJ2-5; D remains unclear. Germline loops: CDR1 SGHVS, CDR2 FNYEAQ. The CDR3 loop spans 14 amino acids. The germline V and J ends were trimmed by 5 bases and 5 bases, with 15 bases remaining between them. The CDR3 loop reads CASSPGGDGETQYF. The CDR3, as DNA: TGTGCCAGCAGCCCGGGTGGGGATGGGGAGACCCAGTACTTC.

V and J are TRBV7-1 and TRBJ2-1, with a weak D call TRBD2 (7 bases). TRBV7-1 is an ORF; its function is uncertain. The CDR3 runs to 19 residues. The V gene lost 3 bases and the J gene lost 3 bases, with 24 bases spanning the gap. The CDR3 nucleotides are TGTGCCAGCAGCTCCTTCAGGGGCCGCGCGGGACTAAGCTACAATGAGCAGTTCTTC. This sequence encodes CASSSFRGRAGLSYNEQFF.

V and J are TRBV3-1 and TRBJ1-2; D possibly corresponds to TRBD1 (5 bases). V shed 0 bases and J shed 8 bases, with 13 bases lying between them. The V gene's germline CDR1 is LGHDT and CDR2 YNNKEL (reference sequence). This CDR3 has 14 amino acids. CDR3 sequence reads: CASSQDRGGNGYTF. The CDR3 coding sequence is TGTGCCAGCAGCCAAGATCGCGGGGGAAACGGCTACACCTTC.

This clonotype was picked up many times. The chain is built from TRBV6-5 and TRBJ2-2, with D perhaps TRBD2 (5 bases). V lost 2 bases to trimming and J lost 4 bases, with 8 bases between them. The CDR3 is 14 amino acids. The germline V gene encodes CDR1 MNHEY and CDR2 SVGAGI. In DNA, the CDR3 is TGTGCCAGCAGTTACCGGGCGGGCACCGGGGAGCTGTTTTTT. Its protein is CASSYRAGTGELFF.

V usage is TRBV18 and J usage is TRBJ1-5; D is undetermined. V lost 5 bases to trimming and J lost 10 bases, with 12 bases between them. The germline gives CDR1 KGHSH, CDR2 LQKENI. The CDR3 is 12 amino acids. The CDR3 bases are TGTGCCAGCTCAAAACCGGGCGGACCCCAGCATTTT. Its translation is CASSKPGGPQHF.

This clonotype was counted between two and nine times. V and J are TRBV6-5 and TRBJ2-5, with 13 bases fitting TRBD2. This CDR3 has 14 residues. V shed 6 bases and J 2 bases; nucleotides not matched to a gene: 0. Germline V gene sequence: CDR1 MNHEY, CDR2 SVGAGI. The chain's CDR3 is CASRLAGGQETQYF. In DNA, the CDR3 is TGTGCCAGCAGACTAGCGGGGGGGCAAGAGACCCAGTACTTC.

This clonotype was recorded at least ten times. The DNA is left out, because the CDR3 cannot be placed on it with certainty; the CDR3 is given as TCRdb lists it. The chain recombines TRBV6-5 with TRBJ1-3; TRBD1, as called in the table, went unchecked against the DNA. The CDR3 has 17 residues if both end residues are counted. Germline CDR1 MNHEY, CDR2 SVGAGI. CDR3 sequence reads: CASSSSGHAGSGNTIYF.

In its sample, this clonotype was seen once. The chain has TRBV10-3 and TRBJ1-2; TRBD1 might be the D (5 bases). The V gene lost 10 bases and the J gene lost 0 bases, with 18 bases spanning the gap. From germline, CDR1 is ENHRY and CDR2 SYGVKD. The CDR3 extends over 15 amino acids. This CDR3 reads CATGTGGSANYGYTF. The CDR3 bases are TGTGCCACCGGGACCGGGGGATCAGCTAACTATGGCTACACCTTC.

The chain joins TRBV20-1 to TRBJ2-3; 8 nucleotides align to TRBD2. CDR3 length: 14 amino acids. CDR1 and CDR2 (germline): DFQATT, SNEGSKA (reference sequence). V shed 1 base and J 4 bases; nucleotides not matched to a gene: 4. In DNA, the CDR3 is TGCAGTGCTAGAGTGGCGGGGGGTGCAGATACGCAGTATTTT. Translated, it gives CSARVAGGADTQYF.

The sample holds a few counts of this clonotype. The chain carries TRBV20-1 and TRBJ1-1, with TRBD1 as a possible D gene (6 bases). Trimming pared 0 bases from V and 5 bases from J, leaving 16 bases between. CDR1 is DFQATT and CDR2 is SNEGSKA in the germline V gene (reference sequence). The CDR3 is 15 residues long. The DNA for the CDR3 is TGCAGTGCTAGAGATTTGGGGGGCGCCGGGACTGAAGCTTTCTTT. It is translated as CSARDLGGAGTEAFF.